The 25 T cell receptor beta chains below all came from one sample that was sequenced in a study of blood T cell repertoires in COVID-19. Assay: immunoSEQ multiplex PCR; the TCRdb copy retains only in-frame clones and omits some. The sample shows about 140,000 clones, under 85% of them seen only once. Sequenced material: peripheral blood. Receptor source: a woman older than 75 in a cohort sampled during active or convalescent COVID-19.

The V gene is TRBV2, the J gene TRBJ2-7, with D unresolved. The CDR3 runs to 15 residues. V lost 2 bases and J 0 bases, leaving 11 bases between the germline ends. In germline, CDR1 is SNHLY, CDR2 FYNNEI. Here the CDR3 reads CASSESQFFSYEQYF. In nucleotides, the CDR3 is TGTGCCAGCAGTGAATCTCAGTTTTTCTCCTACGAGCAGTACTTC.

This chain links TRBV4-3 with TRBJ2-3; TRBD1 might be the D (6 bases). The V gene lost 2 bases and the J gene lost 4 bases, with 10 bases spanning the gap. The germline CDR1 and CDR2 sequences are LGHNA and YSLEER. The length of the CDR3 is 14 residues. The CDR3 loop is CASSQSRGSDTQYF. The DNA for the CDR3 is TGCGCCAGCAGCCAAAGCAGGGGCTCAGATACGCAGTATTTT.

The CDR3 here is CACSPGRQGVGEQYV. The CDR3 coding sequence is TGTGCCTGTTCCCCCGGGCGGCAGGGGGTCGGGGAGCAGTACGTC. This chain uses TRBV30 with TRBJ2-7, with TRBD1 identical over 7 bases. V shed 6 bases, J shed 7 bases, and the junction held 18 bases outside the gene matches. Germline V gene lookup returns CDR1 GTSNPN and CDR2 SVGIG (reference sequence). The CDR3 covers 15 residues.

Of note for this clone: Its ends do not fully match the called genes, so a read error is possible. The V gene is TRBV14, the J gene TRBJ2-4; TRBD2 agrees at 8 bases. CDR3 length: 11 amino acids. Germline V gene data show CDR1 as SGHDN and CDR2 as FVKESK. This CDR3 is CASRGTGGATF. As DNA, the CDR3 is TGTGCCAGCAGAGGCACGGGGGGGGCGACTTTC.

The rearrangement links TRBV11-2 to TRBJ2-3; possible D gene TRBD2, 6 bases. Trimming shortened V by 1 base and J by 4 bases, and 9 bases separated the two germline ends. CDR3 length equals 14 residues. Germline lookup yields CDR1 SGHAT and CDR2 FQNNGV. CDR3 in amino acids: CASSLGRGPDTQYF. For the CDR3, the DNA is TGTGCCAGCAGCTTAGGGCGGGGTCCAGATACGCAGTATTTT.

V and J are TRBV9 and TRBJ2-1; 8 bases are shared with TRBD2. Germline CDR1 and CDR2: SGDLS and YYNGEE. This CDR3 has 16 amino acids. The ends lost 4 bases at V and 9 bases at J; junction bases unmatched: 15. In DNA form, the CDR3 reads TGTGCCAGCAGCCCCTCGGGGCGGGGGGCCCTCGGTGAGCAGTTCTTC. It codes for CASSPSGRGALGEQFF.

The sample holds one count of this clone. The gene calls are TRBV25-1 and TRBJ1-3, with unresolved D. This CDR3 comprises 14 residues. Germline V gives CDR1 MGHDK, CDR2 SYGVNS. V dropped 5 bases and J dropped 4 bases, with 12 bases sitting between them. For the CDR3, the DNA is TGTGCCAGCAGTAAAGCGGGAGCCGGAAACACCATATATTTT. Residues: CASSKAGAGNTIYF. The full variable domain, in which reference TRBV25-1 and TRBJ1-3 provide the parts outside the CDR3, is EADIYQTPRYLVIGTGKKITLECSQTMGHDKMYWYQQDPGMELHLIHYSYGVNSTEKGDLSSESTVSRIRTEHFPLTLESARPSHTSQYLCASSKAGAGNTIYFGEGSWLTVV.

CDR3 in DNA: TGCGCCAGCAGCCAAGATGTTCCCAGGGGGCTATTAGAGCAGTACGTC. Residues: CASSQDVPRGLLEQYV. V usage is TRBV4-3 and J usage is TRBJ2-7; 8 bases match TRBD1. The CDR3 extends over 16 amino acids. Germline values: CDR1 LGHNA, CDR2 YSLEER. After removal of 0 bases from V and 7 bases from J, the junction contained 11 bases not matched to a gene.

This clone has a single count. This sequence joins TRBV24-1 and TRBJ2-3; D perhaps matches TRBD1 (6 bases). Germline lookup yields CDR1 KGHDR and CDR2 SFDVKD. V was shortened by 4 bases and J by 6 bases, with 22 bases between the two germline ends. CDR3 length: 17 amino acids. This CDR3 is CATSEVGGGLLADTQYF. The DNA of the CDR3 is TGTGCCACCAGTGAAGTAGGGGGTGGGCTATTAGCCGATACGCAGTATTTT.

The CDR3 here is CASSYLGQGNSPLHF. DNA for the CDR3: TGTGCCAGCAGTTATCTGGGACAGGGGAATTCACCCCTCCACTTT. The chain carries TRBV6-5 and TRBJ1-6; 10 bases are shared with TRBD1. There are 15 residues in the CDR3. CDR1 and CDR2 (germline): MNHEY, SVGAGI. V dropped 3 bases and J dropped 7; count of bases not matched to a gene: 3.

The V call is TRBV3-1 (or the pseudogene TRBV3-2), the J call TRBJ2-5, with 10 nucleotides matching TRBD1. Per germline, CDR1 LGHDT and CDR2 YNNKEL (reference sequence). Unmatched junction bases numbered 11, after V lost 1 base and J lost 6 bases. This CDR3 is built from 17 residues. CDR3 in DNA: TGTGCCAGCAGCCAAGTTCTATCCCCGGGACAGGGGAAGACCCAGTACTTC. Its translation: CASSQVLSPGQGKTQYF.

The V and J genes are TRBV28 and TRBJ2-1, with a weak D call TRBD1 (6 bases). Per germline, CDR1 MDHEN and CDR2 SYDVKM. The CDR3 extends over 13 amino acids. V was trimmed by 8 bases and J by 4 bases, leaving 12 bases between them. CDR3 sequence (DNA): TGTGCCAGCGGGGGACATCCGTACAATGAGCAGTTCTTC. Protein: CASGGHPYNEQFF. The variable domain in full, completed from reference TRBV28 and TRBJ2-1, reads DVKVTQSSRYLVKRTGEKVFLECVQDMDHENMFWYRQDPGLGLRLIYFSYDVKMKEKGDIPEGYSVSREKKERFSLILESASTNQTSMYLCASGGHPYNEQFFGPGTRLTVL.

This chain links TRBV6-2 or TRBV6-3 with TRBJ2-7, with D possibly matching TRBD1 (5 bases). From germline, CDR1 is MNHEY and CDR2 SVGEGT. The CDR3 covers 13 residues. V dropped 0 bases and J dropped 5 bases, with 8 bases sitting between them. The CDR3 DNA follows: TGTGCCAGCAGTTACTCGACAGTCGACGAGCAGTACTTC. Translation: CASSYSTVDEQYF.

The rearrangement links TRBV25-1 to TRBJ2-1; D ambiguous. V was pared by 7 bases and J by 4 bases, with 8 bases between. The CDR3 sequence is 12 residues long. Germline assignment: CDR1 MGHDK and CDR2 SYGVNS. The CDR3 loop reads CASTDTYNEQFF. For the CDR3, the DNA is TGTGCCAGCACCGACACTTACAATGAGCAGTTCTTC.

The gene calls are TRBV5-4 and TRBJ2-5, with TRBD1 matching over 11 bases. Germline V gene data show CDR1 as SGHNT and CDR2 as YYREEE (reference sequence). Losses at the gene ends were 4 bases for V and 5 bases for J; bases not matched to a gene: 10. CDR3 length: 16 amino acids. The CDR3 reads CASSPTWDRGYETQYF. DNA for the CDR3: TGTGCCAGCAGCCCTACCTGGGACAGGGGGTATGAGACCCAGTACTTC. Using reference TRBV5-4 and TRBJ2-5 for the parts outside the CDR3, the full variable domain is ETGVTQSPTHLIKTRGQQVTLRCSSQSGHNTVSWYQQALGQGPQFIFQYYREEENGRGNFPPRFSGLQFPNYSSELNVNALELDDSALYLCASSPTWDRGYETQYFGPGTRLLVL.

The chain combines TRBV6-5 with TRBJ1-5; 7 bases are a match to TRBD1. This CDR3 has 14 amino acids. V lost 5 bases, J lost 7 bases, and 8 bases stayed unmatched. CDR1 MNHEY and CDR2 SVGAGI come from the germline V gene. CDR3 in amino acids: CASSKEQGWQPQHF. Here the CDR3 DNA reads TGTGCCAGCAGTAAGGAACAGGGGTGGCAGCCCCAGCATTTT.

The chain combines TRBV11-2 with TRBJ2-2; D is perhaps TRBD2 (6 bases). Trimming removed 6 bases from V and 5 bases from J, with 16 bases in between. The CDR3 consists of 15 residues. CDR1 and CDR2 from the germline V gene are SGHAT and FQNNGV. The CDR3 here is CASRHTGGWTGELFF. The CDR3 region has the DNA TGTGCCAGCAGGCACACCGGGGGATGGACCGGGGAGCTGTTTTTT.

This chain uses TRBV7-9 with TRBJ1-2, with no clear D. The V gene's germline CDR1 is SEHNR and CDR2 FQNEAQ (reference sequence). CDR3 length equals 12 residues. V lost 5 bases to trimming and J lost 3 bases, with 7 bases between them. The CDR3 region is CASSISDYGYTF. The CDR3, as DNA: TGTGCCAGCAGCATTTCGGACTATGGCTACACCTTC.

This clone was detected a few times. This chain joins TRBV18 and TRBJ1-2; maybe TRBD1 (5 bases). In germline, CDR1 is KGHSH, CDR2 LQKENI. There are 15 residues in the CDR3. Trimming pared 6 bases from V and 10 bases from J, leaving 24 bases between. CDR3 region: CASSRDVSGPGVYTF. Here the CDR3 DNA reads TGTGCCAGCTCCCGTGACGTTAGCGGACCGGGGGTCTACACCTTC.

The chain couples TRBV5-1 to TRBJ1-4; no definite D call. V shed 2 bases and J shed 3 bases, with 8 bases lying between them. This CDR3 has 14 amino acids. The germline V gene encodes CDR1 SGHRS and CDR2 YFSETQ. The CDR3 DNA reads TGCGCCAGCAGCTTCAGTTTTTCTAATGAAAAACTGTTTTTT. It is translated as CASSFSFSNEKLFF.

The chain employs TRBV5-5 and TRBJ2-5; D is perhaps TRBD1 (6 bases). Trimming removed 4 bases at V and 7 bases at J, with 20 bases between. Per germline, CDR1 SGHKS and CDR2 YYEKEE (reference sequence). This CDR3 spans 15 amino acids. DNA for the CDR3: TGTGCCAGCAGCGGCCGGACAGCCGATTATGGGACCCAGTACTTC. Translated: CASSGRTADYGTQYF.

This chain links TRBV15 with TRBJ1-5; D remains unclear. V was trimmed by 0 bases and J by 5 bases, leaving 8 bases between them. The CDR3 sequence is 14 residues long. Germline V gene sequence: CDR1 LNHNV, CDR2 YYDKDF (reference sequence). CDR3 nucleotide sequence: TGTGCCACCAGCAGAGATCTCTCCGATCAGCCCCAGCATTTT. Its translation: CATSRDLSDQPQHF.

J is TRBJ2-3 and V is TRBV7-9; 7 bases map to TRBD2. The CDR3 runs to 15 residues. The junction had 0 bases not matched to a gene; V was cut back by 0 bases and J by 0 bases. Germline CDR1 is SEHNR and CDR2 is FQNEAQ (reference sequence). The CDR3 is CASSLAGGSTDTQYF. CDR3 sequence (DNA): TGTGCCAGCAGCTTAGCGGGGGGGAGCACAGATACGCAGTATTTT. The full variable domain, in which reference TRBV7-9 and TRBJ2-3 provide the parts outside the CDR3, is DTGVSQNPRHKITKRGQNVTFRCDPISEHNRLYWYRQTLGQGPEFLTYFQNEAQLEKSRLLSDRFSAERPKGSFSTLEIQRTEQGDSAMYLCASSLAGGSTDTQYFGPGTRLTVL.

The gene calls are TRBV11-3 and TRBJ1-2; D unclear. The CDR3 totals 14 residues. Germline V gene lookup returns CDR1 SGHNT and CDR2 YENEEA. V was trimmed by 8 bases and J by 8 bases, leaving 21 bases between them. CDR3 loop: CASVKYTTPLGYTF. DNA for the CDR3: TGTGCCAGCGTAAAATACACTACGCCGCTGGGCTACACCTTC.

This chain uses TRBV29-1 with TRBJ1-2; 11 positions agree with TRBD1. J gave up 6 bases and V 4 bases, and 1 base lay outside the gene matches. Germline CDR1 SQVTM, CDR2 ANQGSEA. The CDR3 spans 12 residues. CDR3 sequence reads: CSVGDRGDGYTF. DNA of the CDR3: TGCAGCGTTGGGGACAGGGGGGATGGCTACACCTTC.